The 15 T cell receptor beta chains listed next were all sequenced from one sample in a study of blood T cells in healthy people across ages. Combining a sample-barcoded 5' primer with a J-beta primer mix, a second PCR ran for roughly 6 to 12 cycles. TCRdb used MiXCR to reprocess the 5' RACE reads, holding one entry per CDR3 protein. This sample has some 880,000 distinct CDR3 sequences, with roughly 35% found just once. Sequencing was carried out using blood. The receptors were gathered from a man between 18 and 35 years old in good health.

V usage is TRBV20-1 and J usage is TRBJ2-3; D uncertain. The CDR3 covers 14 residues. The V gene's germline CDR1 is DFQATT and CDR2 SNEGSKA (reference sequence). V was shortened by 0 bases and J by 3 bases, with 10 bases between the two germline ends. CDR3 sequence (DNA): TGCAGTGCTAGAGAGGTTGGGTGGACAGATACGCAGTATTTT. Protein product: CSAREVGWTDTQYF.

This clonotype has a single count. The gene calls are TRBV20-1 and TRBJ1-1; no clear D. CDR3 length: 15 residues. The germline V gene encodes CDR1 DFQATT and CDR2 SNEGSKA (reference sequence). V was shortened by 0 bases and J by 1 base, with 12 bases between the two germline ends. The CDR3 loop reads CSARDYGRRNTEAFF. The CDR3 nucleotides are TGCAGTGCTAGAGATTACGGCAGGAGGAACACTGAAGCTTTCTTT.

This clonotype was seen a handful of times. The genes are TRBV7-2 and TRBJ1-6; the D gene is possibly TRBD1 (6 bases). The V end lost 6 bases, the J end lost 0 bases, and 12 bases lay between the germline ends. The germline V gene has CDR1 SGHTA and CDR2 FQGNSA. The CDR3 is 16 residues long. As DNA, the CDR3 is TGTGCCAGCAGTCGGGACACCAGCTCCTATAATTCACCCCTCCACTTT. It specifies CASSRDTSSYNSPLHF.

This clonotype was detected many times. J is TRBJ1-2 and V is TRBV12-3 or TRBV12-4, with D unclear. This CDR3 spans 13 amino acids. The ends were cut back, 10 bases at V and 2 bases at J, with 14 bases in the middle. The CDR3 here is CATQVVENYGYTF. The CDR3 DNA reads TGTGCCACCCAGGTGGTTGAGAACTATGGCTACACCTTC.

The gene calls are TRBV7-3 and TRBJ2-3; 8 nucleotides agree with TRBD1. The CDR3 is made up of 15 amino acids. The V gene end was trimmed by 5 bases and the J gene end by 4 bases; junction bases not matched to a gene: 8. Looked up from germline, CDR1 is SGHTA and CDR2 is FQGTGA. CDR3 DNA sequence: TGTGCCAGCAGCCAAGGCGACAGGGGACCAGATACGCAGTATTTT. Amino acids: CASSQGDRGPDTQYF. Using reference TRBV7-3 and TRBJ2-3 for the parts outside the CDR3, the full variable domain is GAGVSQTPSNKVTEKGKYVELRCDPISGHTALYWYRQSLGQGPEFLIYFQGTGAADDSGLPNDRFFAVRPEGSVSTLKIQRTERGDSAVYLCASSQGDRGPDTQYFGPGTRLTVL.

This chain joins TRBV5-1 and TRBJ1-1; D is unclear. CDR1 is SGHRS, CDR2 YFSETQ, per germline. V gave up 4 bases and J gave up 11 bases, with 18 bases separating them. The CDR3 length is 13 residues. The CDR3: CASSVYEDSSAFF. CDR3 DNA: TGCGCCAGCAGCGTCTATGAAGACTCTTCGGCTTTCTTT.

In this sample, this clonotype turned up a few times. The chain couples TRBV2 to TRBJ2-1, with 8 bases lining up with TRBD2. CDR1 and CDR2 (germline): SNHLY, FYNNEI. This CDR3 contains 17 residues. Losses at the gene ends were 8 bases for V and 0 bases for J; bases not matched to a gene: 12. The CDR3 DNA is TGTGCCAGCCTAGGGAGCGGGGGTGTACCCTCCTACAATGAGCAGTTCTTC. Translation gives CASLGSGGVPSYNEQFF.

The chain links TRBV5-1 to TRBJ1-4; 9 bases are a match to TRBD1. The CDR3 length is 15 residues. The V and J ends lost 4 bases and 6 bases, in that order; junction bases with no gene match: 7. Germline assignment: CDR1 SGHRS and CDR2 YFSETQ. The CDR3, as DNA: TGCGCCAGCAGCAGCGGACAGGGGTCGGATGAAAAACTGTTTTTT. Its translation: CASSSGQGSDEKLFF.

As concerns this clonotype: A read error may produce the germline difference seen at one junction end. The chain recombines TRBV5-1 with TRBJ1-1, with 9 positions matching TRBD1. Germline loops: CDR1 SGHRS, CDR2 YFSETQ. CDR3 length: 15 amino acids. This CDR3 is CASTSTGGGNTEAFF. The DNA of the CDR3 is TGCGCCAGCACGTCCACAGGGGGCGGGAACACTGAGGCTTTCTTT.

This clonotype was seen a handful of times. This chain joins TRBV6-1 and TRBJ2-6; possibly TRBD1 for D (6 bases). Germline V gene lookup returns CDR1 MNHNS and CDR2 SASEGT. The CDR3 has 17 amino acids. The V end was cut by 3 bases, the J end by 0 bases, with 12 bases between. DNA for the CDR3: TGTGCCAGCAGTGAGCAGGGGATCGGCTCTGGGGCCAACGTCCTGACTTTC. Its translation: CASSEQGIGSGANVLTF.

This clonotype was detected a few times. The gene calls are TRBV20-1 and TRBJ2-5; 9 bases line up with TRBD1. Germline V gene lookup returns CDR1 DFQATT and CDR2 SNEGSKA (reference sequence). The CDR3 length is 14 residues. V trimming: 6 bases; J trimming: 11 bases; junction bases outside the gene matches: 16. Written as DNA, the CDR3 is TGCAGTGCGATAGACAGGGGGACACACAATGAGCAGTACTTC. Translation gives CSAIDRGTHNEQYF.

This clonotype was seen only a few times. This chain links TRBV6-5 with TRBJ2-3, with D perhaps TRBD1 or TRBD2 (6 bases each). V lost 8 bases to trimming and J lost 3 bases, with 12 bases between them. CDR3 length: 13 residues. Germline V lookup: CDR1 MNHEY, CDR2 SVGAGI. The CDR3 DNA sequence: TGTGCCAGCCTAGGGGGGCCTACAGATACGCAGTATTTT. Its translation: CASLGGPTDTQYF.

This clonotype was detected only once. The rearrangement links TRBV6-2 or TRBV6-3 to TRBJ1-2, with D possibly being TRBD1 (6 bases). V lost 0 bases and J 4 bases, leaving 15 bases between the germline ends. Germline V gene data show CDR1 as MNHEY and CDR2 as SVGEGT. The CDR3 length is 16 residues. CDR3 DNA: TGTGCCAGCAGTTACTCGTCCGGGGGCCTTAGCTATGGCTACACCTTC. This encodes CASSYSSGGLSYGYTF.

The chain carries TRBV21-1 and TRBJ2-3; the D call TRBD1 from the table was never checked on the DNA. TRBV21-1 is given as a pseudogene. CDR3 size: 16 residues. CDR3 bases: TGTGCCTGCAGCCAGGGGAGCGATGGGGGCACAGATACGCAGTATTTT. Amino acid sequence: CACSQGSDGGTDTQYF.

The genes are TRBV20-1 and TRBJ2-7; 8 bases line up with TRBD2. The closer fit of TRBJ2-5 to the DNA end suggests the J call may be wrong. The CDR3 spans 14 residues. CDR1 is DFQATT, CDR2 SNEGSKA, per germline (reference sequence). The CDR3 DNA reads TGCAGTGCCCTAGCGACTAGCGAATGGGAGACCCAGTACTTC. Amino acids: CSALATSEWETQYF.